The clone carrying this TCR beta chain has just one count. Unmatched junction bases numbered 6, after V lost 3 bases and J lost 6 bases. The CDR3 covers 15 residues. Germline CDR1 SGHTA, CDR2 FQGNSA. Some clones are missing from TCRdb's copy, which holds only in-frame ones; the method was immunoSEQ multiplex PCR. The sample yields around 120,000 clones, 70% to 90% seen once. The record originates from a study of control samples from healthy donors and cancer patients. The sequence was obtained from a man aged 55 to 69 in good health. V is TRBV7-2 and J is TRBJ2-1; TRBD2 matches at 9 bases. The specimen sequenced was blood. CDR3 sequence: CASSFKGGGANEQFF. For the CDR3, the DNA is TGTGCCAGCAGCTTCAAAGGCGGGGGGGCCAATGAGCAGTTCTTC.